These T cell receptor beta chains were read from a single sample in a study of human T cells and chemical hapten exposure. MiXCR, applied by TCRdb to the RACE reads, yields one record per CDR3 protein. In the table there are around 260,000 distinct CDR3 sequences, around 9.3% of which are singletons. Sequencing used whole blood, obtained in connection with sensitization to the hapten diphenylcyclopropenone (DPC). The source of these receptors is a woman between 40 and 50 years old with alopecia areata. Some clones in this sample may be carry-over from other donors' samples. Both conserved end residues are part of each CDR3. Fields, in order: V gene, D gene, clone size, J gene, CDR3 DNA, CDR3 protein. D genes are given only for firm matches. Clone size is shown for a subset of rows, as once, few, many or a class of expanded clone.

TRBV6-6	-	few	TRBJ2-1	TGTGCCAGCCTTAGCGGCCTATACAATGAGCAGTTCTTC	CASLSGLYNEQFF
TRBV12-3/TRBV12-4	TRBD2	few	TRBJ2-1	TGTGCCAGCAGTTTAAGCGCGGGAGGTCGCAATGAGCAGTTCTTC	CASSLSAGGRNEQFF
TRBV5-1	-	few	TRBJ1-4	TGCGCCAGCAGCCCCGGTAGGGGTTGGTCTGAAAAACTGTTTTTT	CASSPGRGWSEKLFF
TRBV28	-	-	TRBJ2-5	TGTGCCAGCAGCAAGGCAGGGGTCTGGCAAGAGACCCAGTACTTC	CASSKAGVWQETQYF
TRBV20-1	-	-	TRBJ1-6	TGCAGTGCTAGGAGGGCGAATAATTCACCCCTCCACTTT	CSARRANNSPLHF
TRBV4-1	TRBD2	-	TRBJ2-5	TGCGCCAGCAGCCAAGCCGGACTGGGAGGGGAGACCCAGTACTTC	CASSQAGLGGETQYF
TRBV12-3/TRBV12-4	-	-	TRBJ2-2	TGTGCCAGCAGTCGGGGGCACAGGGAGCTGTTTTTT	CASSRGHRELFF
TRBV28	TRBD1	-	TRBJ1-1	TGTGCCAGCAGTTTCGGACAGGGCGCAAAGACTGAAGCTTTCTTT	CASSFGQGAKTEAFF
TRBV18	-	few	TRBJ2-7	TGTGCCAGCTCACTGAGCGGAGATAGCTCCTACGAGCAGTACTTC	CASSLSGDSSYEQYF
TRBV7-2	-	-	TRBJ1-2	TGTGCCAGCAGCTTAATTGGGGCGGGAGGCTACACCTTC	CASSLIGAGGYTF
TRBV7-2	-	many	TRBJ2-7	TGTGCCAGCAGCCCACAACCCCTAGTGGGGACGTCTCGCTCCTACGAGCAGTACTTC	CASSPQPLVGTSRSYEQYF
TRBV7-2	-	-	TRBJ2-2	TGTGCCAGCAGCTTAGCGGGAGAAATCACCGGGGAGCTGTTTTTT	CASSLAGEITGELFF
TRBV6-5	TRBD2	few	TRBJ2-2	TGTGCCAGCCGGGGGACTAGCGGGAGACGTACCGCCGGGGAGCTGTTTTTT	CASRGTSGRRTAGELFF
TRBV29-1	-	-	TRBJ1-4	TGCAGCGTTGGGAGGGGAGGTGAAAAACTGTTTTTT	CSVGRGGEKLFF
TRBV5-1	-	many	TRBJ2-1	TGCGCCAGCAGCTTGGCCACCCACAATGAGCAGTTCTTC	CASSLATHNEQFF
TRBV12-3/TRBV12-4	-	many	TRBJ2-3	TGTGCCAGCAGTTTACGACCGTCTAGCACAGATACGCAGTATTTT	CASSLRPSSTDTQYF
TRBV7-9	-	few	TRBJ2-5	TGTGCCAGCAGCTTTGGGAACAGGGCACAAGAGACCCAGTACTTC	CASSFGNRAQETQYF
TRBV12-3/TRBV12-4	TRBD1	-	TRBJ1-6	TGTGCCAGCAGGGACAGGGGAAATTCACCCCTCCACTTT	CASRDRGNSPLHF
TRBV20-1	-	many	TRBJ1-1	TGCAGTGCCCCCCCGGGGCCCGGCACTGAAGCTTTCTTT	CSAPPGPGTEAFF
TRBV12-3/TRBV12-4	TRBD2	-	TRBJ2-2	TGTGCCAGCAGCCCGGGACTAGCTGCTTTGCCCGGGGAGCTGTTTTTT	CASSPGLAALPGELFF
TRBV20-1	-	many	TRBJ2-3	TGCAGTGCTAGGCCCGCTGTATCTTCCCGGAGGTATTTT	CSARPAVSSRRYF
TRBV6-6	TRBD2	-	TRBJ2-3	TGTGCCAGCAGTTACTCCACTAGCGGGAGGACAGATACGCAGTATTTT	CASSYSTSGRTDTQYF
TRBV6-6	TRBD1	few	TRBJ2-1	TGTGCCAGCAGCCCAGGACAGGGGGGTTCCTACAATGAGCAGTTCTTC	CASSPGQGGSYNEQFF
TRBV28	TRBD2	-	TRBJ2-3	TGTGCCAGCAGTCTAGCGGGAGGGTACACAGATACGCAGTATTTT	CASSLAGGYTDTQYF
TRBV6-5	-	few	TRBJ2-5	TGTGCCAGCAGCGCTGAAGGGGGGCGCGGGACCCAGTACTTC	CASSAEGGRGTQYF
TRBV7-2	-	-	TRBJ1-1	TGTGCCAGCAGCCCAGTAGGGGGGGGCACTGAAGCTTTCTTT	CASSPVGGGTEAFF
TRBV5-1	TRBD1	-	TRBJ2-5	TGCGCCAGCAGCCTAGCCGACAGGGGATCACAAGAGACCCAGTACTTC	CASSLADRGSQETQYF
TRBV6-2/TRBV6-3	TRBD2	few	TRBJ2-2	TGTGCCAGCAGACCCCTAGCGGGAGGGCCCTCCGGGGAGCTGTTTTTT	CASRPLAGGPSGELFF
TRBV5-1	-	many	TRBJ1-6	TGCGCCAGCAGCTTGGGGGGTGAAGGCCCCCTCCACTTT	CASSLGGEGPLHF
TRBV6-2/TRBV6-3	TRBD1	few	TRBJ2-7	TGTGCCAGCAGATCTACAGGGGCGCGTGCCTACGAGCAGTACTTC	CASRSTGARAYEQYF
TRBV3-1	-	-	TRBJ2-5	TGTGCCAGCAGCTCTCGAGACTTCCCAAAGGAGACCCAGTACTTC	CASSSRDFPKETQYF
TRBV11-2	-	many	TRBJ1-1	TGTGCCAGCAGCTCGGGGACGGCTAATGTAGCTTTCTTT	CASSSGTANVAFF
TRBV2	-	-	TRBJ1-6	TGTGCCAGCAGTGAAGGACGGTCTGATTCACCCCTCCACTTT	CASSEGRSDSPLHF
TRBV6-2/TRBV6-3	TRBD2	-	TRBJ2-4	TGTGCCAGCAGTTACCCCGGACTAGCGGGACGTGGCAAAAACATTCAGTACTTC	CASSYPGLAGRGKNIQYF
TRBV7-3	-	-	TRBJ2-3	TGTGCCGAATACCCAGGAGCCGCGGATACGCAGTATTTT	CAEYPGAADTQYF
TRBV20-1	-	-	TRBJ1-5	TGCAGTGCGAGAAAAGGGAGCAATCAGCCCCAGCATTTT	CSARKGSNQPQHF
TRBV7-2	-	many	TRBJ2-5	TGTGCCAGCAGCTTAACAGCGGTCCAAGAGACCCAGTACTTC	CASSLTAVQETQYF
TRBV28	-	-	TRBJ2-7	TGTGCCAGCAGTTTAGGCTCTTTGAGCTCCTACGAGCAGTACTTC	CASSLGSLSSYEQYF
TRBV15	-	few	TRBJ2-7	TGTGCCACCAGCAGAGAGCCCCAATACGAGCAGTACTTC	CATSREPQYEQYF
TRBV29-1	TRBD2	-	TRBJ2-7	TGCAGCGTGTGGGGAGGGATGCACTCCTACGAGCAGTACTTC	CSVWGGMHSYEQYF
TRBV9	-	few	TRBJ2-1	TGTGCCAGCAGCGCAGACCTACTCCGGGGTGAGCAGTTCTTC	CASSADLLRGEQFF
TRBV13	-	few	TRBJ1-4	TGTGCCAGCAGCGGAACAGGTGGGGAGAATGAAAAACTGTTTTTT	CASSGTGGENEKLFF
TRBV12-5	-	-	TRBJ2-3	TGTGCTAGTGCCCCCTGGGGAGACACAGATACGCAGTATTTT	CASAPWGDTDTQYF